This T cell receptor beta chain was sequenced during a study of monozygotic twins with inflammatory bowel disease. Overall study findings and caveats: IBD patients, compared with healthy twins, shared fewer clonotypes with others (especially with disease activity). A distinction between different T cell subtypes was not possible.

A word on this clonotype: Its antigen is currently unknown.

Making cDNA involved eight separate reactions per sample. TCRdb re-called the 5' RACE reads; every CDR3 protein appears as one record, without DNA. The listing contains 150,000 to 200,000 distinct CDR3 sequences. The TCR originated in a human donor with ulcerative colitis or Crohn's disease, or a healthy co-twin of an affected twin (not recorded which). Sequencing was performed on blood.

CDR3 amino acids: CASSLDPTYNEQFF. This sequence joins TRBV5-1 and TRBJ2-1. The CDR3 totals 14 residues. Per the germline V gene, CDR1 is SGHRS and CDR2 is YFSETQ.